This TCR beta chain derives from a study of cytomegalovirus exposure and HLA in healthy donors. Whole-study findings and limits: Earlier analysis looked at TCR beta V segments, and most were productive about 87% or about 30% of the time. Among CMV-associated TCR beta chains, most appeared HLA-restricted in a later analysis.

Losses at the gene ends were 6 bases for V and 7 bases for J; bases not matched to a gene: 10. The CDR3 totals 15 residues. Germline CDR1 ENHRY, CDR2 SYGVKD. PCR used 60 Vbeta primers and 13 Jbeta primers. Using immunoSEQ multiplex PCR, the repertoire was profiled, and TCRdb retains in-frame clones only, with some absent. Found here are about 120,000 clones, less than 85% of them singletons; the top ten hold over 3.5%. To note about this clone: Its antigen is as yet unknown.

The J gene is TRBJ1-5, the V gene TRBV10-3; 9 bases agree with TRBD1. The clonotype comes from a woman in her forties in good health and CMV-seronegative. Input material: PBMCs. CDR3 amino acids: CAIREGGQGDQPQHF. In DNA, the CDR3 is TGTGCCATCAGGGAGGGGGGACAGGGTGACCAGCCCCAGCATTTT.